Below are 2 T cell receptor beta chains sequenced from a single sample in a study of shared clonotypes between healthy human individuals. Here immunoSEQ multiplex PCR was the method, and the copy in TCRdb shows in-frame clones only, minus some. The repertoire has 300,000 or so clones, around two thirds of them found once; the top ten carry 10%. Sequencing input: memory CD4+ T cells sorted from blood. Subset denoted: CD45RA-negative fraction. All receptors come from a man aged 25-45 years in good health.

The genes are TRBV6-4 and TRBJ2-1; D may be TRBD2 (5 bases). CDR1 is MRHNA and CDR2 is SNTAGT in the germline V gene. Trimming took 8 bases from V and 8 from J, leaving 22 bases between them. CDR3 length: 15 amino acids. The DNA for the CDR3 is TGTGCCAGCCGTAAGGAGGCAAGATCAAATGATGAGCAGTTCTTC. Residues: CASRKEARSNDEQFF.

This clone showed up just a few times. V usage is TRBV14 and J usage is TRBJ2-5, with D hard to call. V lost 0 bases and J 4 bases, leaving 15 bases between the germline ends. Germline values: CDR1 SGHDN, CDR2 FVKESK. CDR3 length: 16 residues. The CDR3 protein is CASSQEIGANGETQYF. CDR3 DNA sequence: TGTGCCAGCAGCCAAGAAATTGGAGCCAACGGAGAGACCCAGTACTTC.